The sequence of this TCR beta chain was determined in a study of cytomegalovirus exposure and HLA in healthy donors. V lost 7 bases, J lost 0 bases, and 5 bases stayed unmatched. The CDR3 is made up of 16 amino acids. From germline, CDR1 is SGHTA and CDR2 FQGNSA. PCR primers comprised 60 Vbeta and 13 Jbeta primers. TCRdb's copy holds only in-frame clones and misses some; the assay was immunoSEQ multiplex PCR. The data contain some 150,000 clones, about 59% of them singletons. This chain links TRBV7-2 with TRBJ2-5; TRBD2 matches 13 bases. Sequenced: PBMCs. This sequence was found in a man aged 35-49 years in good health and CMV-seronegative. This CDR3 is CASTGTSGTYQETQYF. In DNA form, the CDR3 reads TGTGCCAGCACCGGGACTAGCGGGACCTACCAAGAGACCCAGTACTTC.